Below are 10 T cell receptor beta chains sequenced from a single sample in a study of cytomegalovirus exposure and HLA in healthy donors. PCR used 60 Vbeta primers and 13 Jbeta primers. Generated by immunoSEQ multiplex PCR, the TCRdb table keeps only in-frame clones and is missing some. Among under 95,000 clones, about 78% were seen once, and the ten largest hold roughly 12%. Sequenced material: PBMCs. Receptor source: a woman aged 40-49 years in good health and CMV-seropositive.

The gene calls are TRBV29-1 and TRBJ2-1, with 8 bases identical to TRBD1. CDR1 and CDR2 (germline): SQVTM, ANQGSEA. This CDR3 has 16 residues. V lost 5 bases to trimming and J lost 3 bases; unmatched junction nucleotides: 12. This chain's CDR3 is CSVQNPGQGVYNEQFF. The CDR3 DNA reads TGCAGCGTTCAAAATCCCGGACAGGGTGTCTACAATGAGCAGTTCTTC.

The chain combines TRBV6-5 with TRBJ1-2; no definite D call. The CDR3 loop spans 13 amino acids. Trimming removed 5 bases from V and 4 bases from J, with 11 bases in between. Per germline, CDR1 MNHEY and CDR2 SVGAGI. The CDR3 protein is CASSLSGAYGYTF. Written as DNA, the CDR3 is TGTGCCAGCAGTCTCTCGGGTGCCTATGGCTACACCTTC.

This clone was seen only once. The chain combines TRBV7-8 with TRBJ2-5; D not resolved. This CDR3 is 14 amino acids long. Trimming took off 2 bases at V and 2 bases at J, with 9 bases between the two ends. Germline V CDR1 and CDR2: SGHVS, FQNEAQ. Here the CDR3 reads CASSLSLTQETQYF. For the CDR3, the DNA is TGTGCCAGCAGCTTATCGCTAACGCAAGAGACCCAGTACTTC.

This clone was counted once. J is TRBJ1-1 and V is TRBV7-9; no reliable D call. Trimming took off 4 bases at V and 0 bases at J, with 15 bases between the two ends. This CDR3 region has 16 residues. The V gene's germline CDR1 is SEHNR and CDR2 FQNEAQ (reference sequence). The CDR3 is CASSYPIVSMNTEAFF. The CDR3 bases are TGTGCCAGCAGCTACCCGATAGTGAGTATGAACACTGAAGCTTTCTTT. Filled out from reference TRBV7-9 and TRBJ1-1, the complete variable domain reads DTGVSQNPRHKITKRGQNVTFRCDPISEHNRLYWYRQTLGQGPEFLTYFQNEAQLEKSRLLSDRFSAERPKGSFSTLEIQRTEQGDSAMYLCASSYPIVSMNTEAFFGQGTRLTVV.

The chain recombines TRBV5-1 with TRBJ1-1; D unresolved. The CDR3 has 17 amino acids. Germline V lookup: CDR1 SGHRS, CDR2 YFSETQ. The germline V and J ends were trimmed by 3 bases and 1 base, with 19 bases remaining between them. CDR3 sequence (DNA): TGCGCCAGCAGCTCCTACGCTATAGACTCACCGAACACTGAAGCTTTCTTT. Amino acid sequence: CASSSYAIDSPNTEAFF.

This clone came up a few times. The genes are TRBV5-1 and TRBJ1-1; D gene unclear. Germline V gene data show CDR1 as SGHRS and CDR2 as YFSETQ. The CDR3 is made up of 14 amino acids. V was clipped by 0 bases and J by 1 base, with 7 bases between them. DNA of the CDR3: TGCGCCAGCAGCTTGGTGGCGGAGAACACTGAAGCTTTCTTT. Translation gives CASSLVAENTEAFF.

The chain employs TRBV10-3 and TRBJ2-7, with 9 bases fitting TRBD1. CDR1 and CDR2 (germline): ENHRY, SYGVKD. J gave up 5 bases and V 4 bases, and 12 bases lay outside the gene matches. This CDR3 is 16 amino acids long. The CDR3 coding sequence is TGTGCCATCAGTGTCCGGGGGACAGGGTTTGGCCACGAGCAGTACTTC. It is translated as CAISVRGTGFGHEQYF.

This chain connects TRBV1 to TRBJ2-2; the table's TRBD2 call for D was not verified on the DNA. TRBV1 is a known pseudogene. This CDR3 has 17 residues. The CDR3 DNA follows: TGCACCAGCAGCCAAGGGCCGGGCGGGGGGACCCCCGGGGAGCTGTTTTTT. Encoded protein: CTSSQGPGGGTPGELFF.

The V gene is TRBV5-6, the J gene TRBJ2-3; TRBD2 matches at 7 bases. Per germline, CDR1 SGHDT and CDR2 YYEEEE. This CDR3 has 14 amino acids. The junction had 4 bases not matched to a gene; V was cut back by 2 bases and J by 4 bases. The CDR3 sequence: CASSFPGRADTQYF. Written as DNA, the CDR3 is TGTGCCAGCAGCTTCCCGGGGAGGGCAGATACGCAGTATTTT.

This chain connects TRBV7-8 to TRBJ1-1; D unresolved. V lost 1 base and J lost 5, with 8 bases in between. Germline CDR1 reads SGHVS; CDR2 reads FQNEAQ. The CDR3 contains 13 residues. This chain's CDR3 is CASSLDRVTEAFF. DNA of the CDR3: TGTGCCAGCAGCTTAGACCGGGTTACTGAAGCTTTCTTT.